Listed below are T cell receptor beta chains from one sample, sequenced in a study of T cells after yellow fever vaccination. One entry per CDR3 protein results from TCRdb running MiXCR on the 5' RACE reads. The sample lists around 360,000 distinct CDR3 sequences, around a tenth seen once, with around 20% in the top ten. This material consisted of PBMCs, taken on the day of the first yellow fever vaccination. Receptors were obtained from a man between 18 and 35 years old who received the YFV17D yellow fever vaccine. CDR3s include the opening cysteine and the closing phenylalanine or tryptophan. A D gene is named only where the DNA matches it firmly. Size values are once, few and many counts, or a class for expanded clones, and some rows have none.

j_call	d_call	clone_size	v_call	cdr3_nt	cdr3_aa
TRBJ2-4	-	-	TRBV3-1	TGTGCCAGCAGCCAAGTTTCGACTAGTCAGTACTTC	CASSQVSTSQYF
TRBJ2-7	-	few	TRBV4-1	TGCGCCAGCAGCCAAGCCTGGGGGGCCCACGAGCAGTACTTC	CASSQAWGAHEQYF
TRBJ2-1	-	many	TRBV3-1	TGTGCCACCACTTCGGAGTACTACAATGAGCAGTTCTTC	CATTSEYYNEQFF
TRBJ1-4	-	-	TRBV5-1	TGCGCCAGCAGCCGGGGGGCCGCAACTAATGAAAAACTGTTTTTT	CASSRGAATNEKLFF
TRBJ1-2	-	few	TRBV19	TGTGCCAGTAGTATTTCAGCGGGAAGGCAATTCCATGGCTACACCTTC	CASSISAGRQFHGYTF
TRBJ2-6	-	-	TRBV12-3/TRBV12-4	TGTGCCAGCAGTGAGTGGGGGGCCAACGTCCTGACTTTC	CASSEWGANVLTF
TRBJ1-1	-	-	TRBV10-2	TGCGCCAGCAGTGAGGGCGAGGAGAACACTGAAGCTTTCTTT	CASSEGEENTEAFF
TRBJ1-2	-	few	TRBV28	TGTGCCAGCACCCCCGGTGGCGGGATATATGGCTACACCTTC	CASTPGGGIYGYTF
TRBJ1-5	-	few	TRBV6-6	TGTGCCAGCAGACCCGGGGTCAATCAGCCCCAGCATTTT	CASRPGVNQPQHF
TRBJ2-2	TRBD2	-	TRBV10-3	TGTGCCATCAGGAGGACCCTAGCGGGGAACTTCACCGGGGAGCTGTTTTTT	CAIRRTLAGNFTGELFF
TRBJ2-1	-	-	TRBV20-1	TGCAGTGCTATGGGGGGCGGCGAGCAGTTCTTC	CSAMGGGEQFF
TRBJ2-5	TRBD2	-	TRBV5-4	TGTGCCAGCACCCTGGGGGGGGCGGGGGGCATCCCTGCCGGCGAGACCCAGTACTTC	CASTLGGAGGIPAGETQYF
TRBJ2-1	-	few	TRBV7-2	TGTGCCAGCAGCTTAGAGAGACTACCTCAATCAGAGCAGTTCTTC	CASSLERLPQSEQFF
TRBJ2-1	TRBD2	-	TRBV5-1	TGCGCCAGCAGCTTGGCACTAGCGGGGGTAGGAGAGCAGTTCTTC	CASSLALAGVGEQFF
TRBJ1-4	-	-	TRBV10-2	TGCGCCAGCAGTGAGGGCAGAGAAAAACTGTTTTTT	CASSEGREKLFF
TRBJ1-4	-	few	TRBV6-1	TGTGCCAGCAGTGCGAGGGCTGATAATGAAAAACTGTTTTTT	CASSARADNEKLFF
TRBJ1-6	TRBD1	-	TRBV7-3	TGTGCCAGCAGCGTACAGGGGAGAAATTCACCCCTCCACTTT	CASSVQGRNSPLHF
TRBJ1-3	-	few	TRBV7-6	TGTGCCAGCAGCTTAGATTTGCTGGGTTATGGAAACACCATATATTTT	CASSLDLLGYGNTIYF
TRBJ2-5	-	few	TRBV5-5	TGTGCCAGCAGCGGTTCTGGGGTAGCGGAAGAGACCCAGTACTTC	CASSGSGVAEETQYF
TRBJ2-3	-	many	TRBV5-1	TGCGCCAGCAGCTTGTGGGACTCCACAGATACGCAGTATTTT	CASSLWDSTDTQYF
TRBJ2-1	-	few	TRBV5-1	TGCGCCAGCTACTCGATATCCTACAATGAGCAGTTCTTC	CASYSISYNEQFF
TRBJ1-2	TRBD1	few	TRBV5-4	TGTGCCAGCAGAGATACAGGGGGCGCGGACTATGGCTACACCTTC	CASRDTGGADYGYTF
TRBJ2-7	TRBD2	-	TRBV3-1	TGTGCCAGCAGCCTCGGGGGGTCAGGGAACTACGAGCAGTACTTC	CASSLGGSGNYEQYF
TRBJ2-7	-	once	TRBV20-1	TGCAGTGCTAGAGATCTTGCAGTCGTTACCCCCTACGAGCAGTACTTC	CSARDLAVVTPYEQYF
TRBJ2-5	-	-	TRBV24-1	TGTGCCACCAGTGATAGAGGTGATGGGCAAGAGACCCAGTACTTC	CATSDRGDGQETQYF
TRBJ2-7	TRBD1	many	TRBV15	TGTGCCACCAGCAGAGCTCGGGACAGCTCCTACGAGCAGTACTTC	CATSRARDSSYEQYF
TRBJ1-2	-	-	TRBV29-1	TGCAGCGTTGCGTCCTCGGAGCGCTATGGCTACACCTTC	CSVASSERYGYTF
TRBJ1-1	-	once	TRBV12-3/TRBV12-4	TGTGCCAGCGCCCCACAGGGGAACACTGAAGCTTTCTTT	CASAPQGNTEAFF
TRBJ2-3	-	few	TRBV7-3	TGTGCCAGCAGTGTACAGCCGGGCACAGATACGCAGTATTTT	CASSVQPGTDTQYF
TRBJ2-2	-	few	TRBV2	TGTGCCAGCAGTGAGTTGCGGGGGCACACCGGGGAGCTGTTTTTT	CASSELRGHTGELFF
TRBJ1-5	-	few	TRBV7-2	TGTGCCAGCAGCTTACTCAACAACCAGCCCCAGCATTTT	CASSLLNNQPQHF
TRBJ2-7	-	-	TRBV29-1	TGCAGCGTTGCCAGGAACTCCTACGAGCAGTACTTC	CSVARNSYEQYF
TRBJ1-2	-	few	TRBV9	TGTGCCAGCAGCCCCCGGTACAGCACTAACTATGGCTACACCTTC	CASSPRYSTNYGYTF
TRBJ2-2	TRBD1	many	TRBV27	TGTGCCAGCAGCTTCACATCGGGACAGCCAACCGGGGAGCTGTTTTTT	CASSFTSGQPTGELFF
TRBJ1-3	TRBD1	few	TRBV29-1	TGCAGCGCCGGGACAGGGCATCCTATGGGAAACACCATATATTTT	CSAGTGHPMGNTIYF
TRBJ1-5	-	-	TRBV20-1	TGCAGTGCTGGCGGCAGAGGAGCGGATCAGCCCCAGCATTTT	CSAGGRGADQPQHF
TRBJ2-5	-	-	TRBV29-1	TGCAGCGTTGATCCCGTTCAAGAGACCCAGTACTTC	CSVDPVQETQYF
TRBJ2-3	-	few	TRBV7-2	TGTGCCAGCAGCTTAGACGTTTCGCCGGCAGATACGCAGTATTTT	CASSLDVSPADTQYF
TRBJ1-5	-	-	TRBV7-2	TGTGCCAGCAGCTTTGCTCAGGTTAATCAGCCCCAGCATTTT	CASSFAQVNQPQHF
TRBJ2-5	TRBD1	many	TRBV7-2	TGTGCCAGCAGCTTACCGACAGGGGGCTTAGAGACCCAGTACTTC	CASSLPTGGLETQYF
TRBJ1-1	TRBD1	few	TRBV6-1	TGTGCCAGCAGCGAGACAGGGCAAGGGACTGAAGCTTTCTTT	CASSETGQGTEAFF
TRBJ2-5	-	few	TRBV7-8	TGTGCCAGCAGCTTAGAAAACAGGAAGTTCCAAGAGACCCAGTACTTC	CASSLENRKFQETQYF
TRBJ1-1	TRBD1	many	TRBV7-9	TGTGCCAGCAGCCGTCCCGGGACAGGGCCCGCTGAAGCTTTCTTT	CASSRPGTGPAEAFF
TRBJ1-6	-	-	TRBV20-1	TGCAGTGCTCGGGACACCGAGAACCGAAATTCACCCCTCCACTTT	CSARDTENRNSPLHF
TRBJ1-6	TRBD1	many	TRBV5-1	TGCGCCAGCAGCCCGGGAGGACAGGAATATAATTCACCCCTCCACTTT	CASSPGGQEYNSPLHF
TRBJ1-1	-	-	TRBV6-5	TGTGCCAGCATTTTTCCCGGAACCAGAAGAGCTTTCTTT	CASIFPGTRRAFF
TRBJ2-1	-	-	TRBV11-3	TGTGCCAGCAGCAGGATGGGACCTTACAATGAGCAGTTCTTC	CASSRMGPYNEQFF
TRBJ1-5	-	-	TRBV2	TGTGCCAGCAGTGAAGCGCGTGCAGGGTCGGATCAGCCCCAGCATTTT	CASSEARAGSDQPQHF
TRBJ2-3	TRBD2	-	TRBV7-3	TGTGCCAGCAGCTCTTCTCTAAGCGGGGGGGCCTTAGATACGCAGTATTTT	CASSSSLSGGALDTQYF
TRBJ2-7	-	few	TRBV20-1	TGCAGTGCTCTACCCACAGGGCGAGGGACCTACGAGCAGTACTTC	CSALPTGRGTYEQYF
TRBJ2-2	TRBD1	many	TRBV7-7	TGTGCCAGCAGCTTAAAGACAGGGGTGACCGGGGAGCTGTTTTTT	CASSLKTGVTGELFF
TRBJ1-6	-	-	TRBV25-1	TGTGCCAGCAGTGAACAACAGGGAAATTCACCCCTCCACTTT	CASSEQQGNSPLHF
TRBJ1-2	-	-	TRBV11-2	TGTGCCAGCAGCTCGGTTAGGCACCCAAACTATGGCTACACCTTC	CASSSVRHPNYGYTF
TRBJ2-3	-	-	TRBV4-2	TGTGCCAGCAGCCCTTCCGTTCCCAACCTCGATACCCAGGATACGCAGTCTTTT	CASSPSVPNLDTQDTQSF
TRBJ1-3	-	few	TRBV18	TGTGCCAGCTCACCCAATGAATACACCATATATTTT	CASSPNEYTIYF
TRBJ2-2	-	-	TRBV7-9	TGTGCCAGCAGCAGACCCGCTACGGACACCGGGGAGCTGTTTTTT	CASSRPATDTGELFF
TRBJ1-1	TRBD1	-	TRBV7-8	TGTGCCAGCAGCTTGGGGACAGCTGGGAACACTGAAGCTTTCTTT	CASSLGTAGNTEAFF
TRBJ2-3	-	few	TRBV7-9	TGTGCCAGCCTTTCCGTAGGACGGCACACAGATACGCAGTATTTT	CASLSVGRHTDTQYF
TRBJ2-2	-	-	TRBV18	TGTGCCAGCTCAGCTACAAAGAACACCGGGGAGCTGTTTTTT	CASSATKNTGELFF